This T cell receptor (beta chain) was documented in a study of cytomegalovirus exposure and HLA in healthy donors. Study observations and caveats: Investigators reported over 150 TCR beta chains as tied to cytomegalovirus. Excluded were some V segments that proved indistinguishable, including TRBV6-2 and TRBV6-3.

Points on this clone: Its target is not known.

The donors (healthy individuals) were bone marrow donors. The V end was cut by 9 bases, the J end by 14 bases, with 11 bases between. The length of the CDR3 is 10 residues. Germline lookup yields CDR1 SGHDN and CDR2 FVKESK. Primers included in the PCR were 60 Vbeta and 13 Jbeta primers. Sequencing was performed with immunoSEQ multiplex PCR; in TCRdb, only in-frame clones are kept and a portion is missing. Found here are some 110,000 clones, around 70% of them singletons; the top ten hold about 1.6%. Material: PBMCs. This TCR came from a woman under 30 in good health and CMV-seronegative. The chain couples TRBV14 to TRBJ1-6, with a weak D call TRBD1 (5 bases). CDR3 region: CARTDKALHF. CDR3 coding DNA: TGTGCCAGGACGGACAAGGCCCTCCACTTT.